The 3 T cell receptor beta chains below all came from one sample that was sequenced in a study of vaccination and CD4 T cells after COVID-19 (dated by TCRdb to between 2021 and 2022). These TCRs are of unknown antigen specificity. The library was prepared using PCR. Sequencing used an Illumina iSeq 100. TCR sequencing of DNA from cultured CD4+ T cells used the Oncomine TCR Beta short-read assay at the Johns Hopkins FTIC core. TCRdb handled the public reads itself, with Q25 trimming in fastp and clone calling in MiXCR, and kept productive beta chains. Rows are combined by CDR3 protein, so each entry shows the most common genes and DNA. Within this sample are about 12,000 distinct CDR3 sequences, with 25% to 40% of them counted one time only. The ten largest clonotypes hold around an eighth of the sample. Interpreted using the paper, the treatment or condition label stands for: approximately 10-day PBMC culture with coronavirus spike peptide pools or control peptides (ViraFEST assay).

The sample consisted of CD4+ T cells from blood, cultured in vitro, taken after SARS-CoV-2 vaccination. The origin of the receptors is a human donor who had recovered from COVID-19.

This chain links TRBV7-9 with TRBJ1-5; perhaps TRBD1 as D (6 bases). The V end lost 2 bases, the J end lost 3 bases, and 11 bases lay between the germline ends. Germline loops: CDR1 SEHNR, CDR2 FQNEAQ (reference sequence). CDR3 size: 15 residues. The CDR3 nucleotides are TGTGCCAGCAGCTTATGGGGGGCGGACAATCAGCCCCAGCATTTT. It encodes CASSLWGADNQPQHF.

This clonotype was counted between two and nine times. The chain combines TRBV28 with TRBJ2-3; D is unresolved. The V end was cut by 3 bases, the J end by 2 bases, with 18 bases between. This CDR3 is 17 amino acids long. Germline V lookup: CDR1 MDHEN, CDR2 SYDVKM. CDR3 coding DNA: TGTGCCAGCAGTTTTTGGGCTGCCAAAGACTCCACAGATACGCAGTATTTT. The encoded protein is CASSFWAAKDSTDTQYF.

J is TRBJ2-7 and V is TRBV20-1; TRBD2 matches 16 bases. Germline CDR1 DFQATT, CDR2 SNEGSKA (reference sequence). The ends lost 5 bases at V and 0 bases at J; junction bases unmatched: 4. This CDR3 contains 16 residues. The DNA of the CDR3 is TGCAGTGCTCAGGGGACTAGCGGGAGGGACTCCTACGAGCAGTACTTC. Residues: CSAQGTSGRDSYEQYF.